Listed below are T cell receptor beta chains from one sample, sequenced in a study of T-cell reconstitution after alpha-beta-depleted transplantation in children. TCRdb ran MiXCR on the PCR reads and lists one entry per CDR3 protein. This table has hundreds of thousands of distinct CDR3 sequences, 20% to 30% appearing once. Specimen: PBMCs, mostly from graft donor cells, collected 360 days after TCRalphabeta/CD19-depleted stem cell transplant. These receptors all come from a female patient between 2 and 15 years old who had a stem cell transplant for congenital amegakaryocytic thrombocytopenia, so the T cells may come from the graft donor. Both conserved end residues are part of each CDR3.

J	V	CDR3
TRBJ2-1	TRBV2	CASSAWTSGTYNEQFF
TRBJ1-2	TRBV27	CASSLYATGRNYGYTF
TRBJ2-3	TRBV20-1	CSALSRGGDTQYF
TRBJ2-7	TRBV7-3	CASTGTVSYEQYF
TRBJ2-5	TRBV5-6	CASSLERGGRPGRETQYF
TRBJ2-7	TRBV29-1	CSVGLSYEQYF
TRBJ2-2	TRBV5-1	CASSRGLAGVSGELFF
TRBJ2-1	TRBV4-1	CASTRLAGGPTGDYNEQFF
TRBJ1-6	TRBV12-3/TRBV12-4	CASAPRIRSPLHF
TRBJ1-5	TRBV30	CAWSSGPLGGNQPQHF
TRBJ2-2	TRBV4-1	CASSQGTRANTGELFF
TRBJ2-1	TRBV18	CASSQGTNNEQFF
TRBJ2-2	TRBV30	CAWSTGVDTGELFF
TRBJ2-5	TRBV30	CAWTSGTPSETQYF
TRBJ2-5	TRBV7-8	CASSLEMRLQETQYF
TRBJ2-7	TRBV5-1	CASAQTGGYEQYF
TRBJ2-1	TRBV9	CASSARQGGYNEQFF
TRBJ2-7	TRBV10-3	CAISAVHLYEQYF
TRBJ1-4	TRBV28	CASSVLDSYSGKLFF
TRBJ1-5	TRBV2	CASSVTVYSNQPQHF
TRBJ1-3	TRBV7-2	CASSLPTGKSSGNTIYF
TRBJ2-1	TRBV15	CATSRAGIWGIDNEQFF
TRBJ2-7	TRBV5-1	CASSLDWVSGEQYF
TRBJ1-1	TRBV15	CATIGRSTEAFF
TRBJ1-5	TRBV28	CASSLPLNSNQPQHF
TRBJ2-7	TRBV4-3	CASSRSGSKDEQYF
TRBJ2-4	TRBV12-3/TRBV12-4	CASSPGQVITKNIQYF
TRBJ1-1	TRBV20-1	CSARVIVNTEAFF
TRBJ2-3	TRBV20-1	CSAATKTDTQYF
TRBJ1-1	TRBV29-1	CSVVGMGGYTEAFF
TRBJ2-5	TRBV12-3/TRBV12-4	CASSFRGEQTQYF
TRBJ2-7	TRBV21-1	CASSKALSGPYEQYF
TRBJ1-1	TRBV28	CATTTGVGMNTEAFF
TRBJ2-6	TRBV9	CASSLPRAWGTGANVLTF
TRBJ2-1	TRBV5-1	CASSLPIGLAGYIYNEQFF
TRBJ2-5	TRBV6-2/TRBV6-3	CASSYPSGKENQYF
TRBJ2-5	TRBV7-2	CASSLAQKETQYF
TRBJ2-2	TRBV9	CASSVEGWTGELFF
TRBJ2-7	TRBV4-2	CASSQVSLAGLSYEQYF
TRBJ2-5	TRBV4-3	CASSLWPGQGQETQYF
TRBJ1-5	TRBV12-3/TRBV12-4	CASSLGTGYQPQHF
TRBJ2-7	TRBV5-6	CASSLRQESYEQYF
TRBJ2-7	TRBV20-1	CSARDRGQGYSYEQYF
TRBJ2-2	TRBV4-2	CASSPQGLAATGELFF
TRBJ1-2	TRBV12-3/TRBV12-4	CASSFLYRVHYGYTF
TRBJ1-2	TRBV15	CATSIQGANYGYTF
TRBJ1-4	TRBV18	CASSPRGSEKLFF
TRBJ2-7	TRBV10-3	CGISEVGTGIEQYF
TRBJ2-2	TRBV5-6	CASSWADRRDTGELFF
TRBJ2-7	TRBV28	CASSLSTPHEQYF
TRBJ2-1	TRBV5-1	CASSIPANEQFF
TRBJ2-1	TRBV11-1	CASSLLGTEYNEQFF
TRBJ2-7	TRBV18	CASSPHVRWQQYF
TRBJ2-1	TRBV4-1	CASSQEWLSTGNEQFF
TRBJ2-1	TRBV5-1	CASSRNHEQFF
TRBJ2-1	TRBV2	CASKGTSGENEQFF
TRBJ2-1	TRBV6-2/TRBV6-3	CASSYSKGLEQFF
TRBJ2-1	TRBV7-6	CASSLWGTSGYNEQFF
TRBJ2-5	TRBV20-1	CSAVQDRAVETQYF
TRBJ2-3	TRBV29-1	CSVENQGGPDTQYF